This T cell receptor (beta chain) stems from a study of T cell changes during pregnancy in multiple sclerosis (dated 2019 in TCRdb). Notes on the research overall: The study examined how the T cell repertoire changed over the course of pregnancy in women with multiple sclerosis.

Libraries were prepared through the immunoSEQ multiplex PCR assay. The source is immuneACCESS, and TCRdb retained only in-frame sequences with V and J called. Part of the clones is not carried over; for the studies checked, unresolved V genes explain less than half of this, and the remainder is unexplained. The sample table records roughly 61,000 clones; around 90% of these occur just once. Around 0.85% of the sample belongs to the ten largest clones. Including cysteine and phenylalanine, the CDR3 has 11 amino acids. Of all the DNA, just the CDR3 is kept, 33 bases in frame from base 1. Per the germline V gene (reference sequence), GTSNPN is the CDR1 and SVGIG is the CDR2. The junction carries 3 bases between V and J, which are trimmed by 4 bases and 0 bases respectively. To note about this clone: The target of this receptor is not known. The input lacks base qualities; no much larger clone sits a single base away.

The TCR was taken from a female donor in good health, enrolled as a control in a pregnancy study. The material was peripheral blood, obtained in the first trimester of pregnancy. In this chain, TRBV30 is recombined with TRBJ1-2; the D segment cannot be called with confidence. The nucleotides read TGTGCCTGGACCTCTAACTATGGCTACACCTTC. Its amino acids are CAWTSNYGYTF.